This is a list of T cell receptor beta chains from one sample in a study of tumor and adjacent non-tumor tissue in lung cancer. TCRdb called the multiplex PCR reads again in MiXCR, with one record for every CDR3 protein. Of roughly 82,000 distinct CDR3 sequences in the sample, about 77% were seen once. The sample comprised distant non-tumor lung tissue. The receptors come from a woman aged 50 to 60 with non-small cell lung cancer. Each CDR3 is given with its conserved first and last residue. A D gene is named only where the DNA matches it firmly. Some rows have no size entry. The others give once, few or many, or a class for an expanded clone.

J: TRBJ2-3; V: TRBV28; D: TRBD1; size: many; CDR3: CASSRTGFETDTQYF; DNA: TGTGCCAGCAGTCGGACAGGATTCGAAACAGATACGCAGTATTTT
J: TRBJ2-2; V: TRBV6-1; D: .; size: .; CDR3: CASGGLAWNTGELFF; DNA: TGTGCCAGCGGTGGGTTAGCGTGGAACACCGGGGAGCTGTTTTTT
J: TRBJ2-1; V: TRBV29-1; D: TRBD2; size: many; CDR3: CSVHSWTSGSSFEQFF; DNA: TGCAGCGTACACTCCTGGACTAGCGGGAGTAGTTTTGAGCAGTTCTTC
J: TRBJ1-3; V: TRBV12-3/TRBV12-4; D: .; size: .; CDR3: CANSTTVFGNIIYF; DNA: TGTGCCAACAGTACGACAGTATTCGGAAACATCATATATTTT
J: TRBJ2-5; V: TRBV29-1; D: .; size: .; CDR3: CSIAGTGVLTETQYF; DNA: TGCAGCATCGCCGGGACGGGGGTTTTGACGGAGACCCAGTACTTC
J: TRBJ2-2; V: TRBV6-2/TRBV6-3; D: .; size: .; CDR3: CDSSRLGHRLTGELFF; DNA: TGTGATAGCAGTCGCCTTGGACACAGGCTAACTGGGGAGCTGTTTTTT
J: TRBJ2-7; V: TRBV7-9; D: .; size: .; CDR3: CGSSLAEGLYEQYF; DNA: TGTGGCAGCAGCTTAGCAGAAGGTCTCTACGAGCAGTACTTC
J: TRBJ2-7; V: TRBV20-1; D: TRBD2; size: .; CDR3: CSAYSGSTGEQYF; DNA: TGCAGTGCTTATAGCGGGAGTACGGGGGAGCAGTACTTC
J: TRBJ2-7; V: TRBV28; D: .; size: .; CDR3: CASNFPTGSVIYEQYF; DNA: TGTGCCAGCAATTTTCCTACCGGGAGCGTCATTTACGAGCAGTACTTC
J: TRBJ2-5; V: TRBV29-1; D: TRBD1; size: .; CDR3: CSVRQGASLGETQHF; DNA: TGCAGCGTTCGCCAGGGGGCTTCACTGGGGGAGACACAGCATTTC
J: TRBJ1-1; V: TRBV6-5; D: TRBD1; size: .; CDR3: CAAQTGTNTETFF; DNA: TGTGCCGCCCAGACAGGGACGAACACTGAAACTTTCTTT
J: TRBJ2-7; V: TRBV28; D: .; size: .; CDR3: CASSLSGGGHEHYF; DNA: TGTGCCAGCAGTTTGTCGGGGGGCGGGCACGAGCACTACTTC
J: TRBJ1-2; V: TRBV11-2; D: .; size: .; CDR3: CASSLEEAASYDYTF; DNA: TGTGCCAGCAGCTTAGAGGAGGCCGCTAGCTATGACTACACCTTC
J: TRBJ2-1; V: TRBV30; D: TRBD2; size: many; CDR3: CASTGIAGSYNEQFF; DNA: TGTGCCTCCACGGGGATAGCGGGATCCTACAATGAGCAGTTCTTC
J: TRBJ1-1; V: TRBV4-2; D: TRBD1; size: .; CDR3: CASSPISDRDEEAFF; DNA: TGTGCCAGCAGTCCGATCTCCGACAGGGACGAAGAGGCTTTCTTT
J: TRBJ1-5; V: TRBV5-5; D: .; size: few; CDR3: CASSVNPECNQSQHF; DNA: TGTGCCAGCAGCGTTAACCCGGAATGTAATCAGTCCCAGCATTTT
J: TRBJ2-1; V: TRBV7-3; D: .; size: .; CDR3: CARSRTRDEQFF; DNA: TGTGCCCGCAGCCGTACTAGGGATGAGCAGTTCTTC
J: TRBJ2-3; V: TRBV6-1; D: .; size: .; CDR3: CAGSAPAGWPDTQYF; DNA: TGTGCCGGCAGTGCCCCCGCGGGATGGCCAGATACGCAGTATTTT
J: TRBJ2-2; V: TRBV6-5; D: .; size: .; CDR3: CDSSHGSLGNTGELFF; DNA: TGTGACAGCAGTCACGGGTCCCTAGGCAACACCGGGGAGTTGTTTTTT
J: TRBJ2-1; V: TRBV18; D: TRBD2; size: .; CDR3: CASSPPLAGENEQFF; DNA: TGTGCCAGCTCACCTCCCCTAGCGGGAGAAAATGAGCAGTTCTTC
J: TRBJ2-3; V: TRBV10-3; D: TRBD2; size: .; CDR3: CAISELAGPGVTDTPYF; DNA: TGTGCCATCAGTGAATTAGCGGGGCCGGGTGTCACAGATACGCCGTATTTT
J: TRBJ2-1; V: TRBV29-1; D: .; size: .; CDR3: CSAEDSEGWSSHNERFF; DNA: TGCAGCGCTGAAGATTCGGAGGGCTGGAGCTCCCACAATGAGCGGTTCTTC
J: TRBJ2-5; V: TRBV12-3/TRBV12-4; D: TRBD1; size: .; CDR3: CASSSRLLGSGTEETQYF; DNA: TGTGCCAGCAGTTCACGACTCTTAGGGAGTGGGACAGAAGAGACCCAGTACTTC
J: TRBJ2-3; V: TRBV6-1; D: .; size: many; CDR3: CASTGSTDTQYF; DNA: TGTGCCAGCACGGGTAGCACAGATACGCAGTATTTT
J: TRBJ2-5; V: TRBV6-5; D: TRBD1; size: .; CDR3: CASSPGTVQETQYF; DNA: TGCGCCAGCAGCCCCGGGACAGTCCAAGAGACCCAGTACTTC
J: TRBJ1-1; V: TRBV6-2/TRBV6-3; D: TRBD1; size: .; CDR3: CASGQGGTPATEAFF; DNA: TGTGCCAGCGGTCAGGGGGGGACTCCGGCCACTGAAGCTTTCTTC
J: TRBJ2-2; V: TRBV4-2; D: TRBD2; size: .; CDR3: CASGFSGTRNTGERFF; DNA: TGTGCCAGCGGCTTCTCCGGGACTAGAAACACCGGGGAGCGGTTTTTT
J: TRBJ2-5; V: TRBV13; D: TRBD2; size: .; CDR3: CVCSLGLAGPQVTQYF; DNA: TGTGTCTGCAGCCTAGGACTAGCGGGGCCACAAGTGACCCAGTACTTC
J: TRBJ1-1; V: TRBV20-1; D: .; size: few; CDR3: CSAEGTWPTEAFF; DNA: TGCAGTGCCGAGGGAACTTGGCCCACTGAAGCTTTCTTT
J: TRBJ2-2; V: TRBV6-4; D: .; size: many; CDR3: CASSTGTTTGELFF; DNA: TGTGCCAGCAGTACCGGGACAACCACCGGGGAGCTGTTTTTT
J: TRBJ2-7; V: TRBV4-1; D: .; size: .; CDR3: CASSPLPVGLTPYEEYF; DNA: TGCGCCAGCAGCCCTCTCCCTGTTGGGTTGACTCCCTACGAGGAGTATTTC
J: TRBJ1-4; V: TRBV4-2; D: .; size: .; CDR3: CASIRTRDGGEEKLFF; DNA: TGTGCCAGCATCCGCACCCGGGACGGGGGAGAAGAAAAACTGTTTTTT
J: TRBJ2-2; V: TRBV29-1; D: TRBD2; size: .; CDR3: CSEGTSGSYGELFF; DNA: TGCAGCGAAGGGACTAGCGGGAGTTACGGGGAGCTGTTTTTT
J: TRBJ2-3; V: TRBV20-1; D: TRBD2; size: .; CDR3: CSARDPGDERDTDTQYF; DNA: TGCAGTGCTAGAGATCCCGGGGATGAGCGGGACACAGATACGCAGTATTTT
J: TRBJ1-5; V: TRBV4-1; D: TRBD1; size: few; CDR3: CASNQVTGSNQPQHF; DNA: TGCGCCAGTAACCAAGTGACAGGGAGCAATCAGCCCCAGCATTTT
J: TRBJ2-7; V: TRBV11-2; D: .; size: .; CDR3: CTSSLETGIEQYF; DNA: TGTACCAGCAGCTTGGAAACAGGAATCGAGCAGTACTTC
J: TRBJ2-1; V: TRBV6-4; D: .; size: .; CDR3: CASTGNNGNLNEQFF; DNA: TGTGCCAGCACTGGTAATAACGGGAATCTAAATGAGCAGTTCTTC
J: TRBJ2-1; V: TRBV11-1; D: .; size: .; CDR3: CTSSLRGGRYEQFF; DNA: TGTACTAGCAGCTTAAGAGGGGGCCGGTATGAGCAGTTTTTC
J: TRBJ2-2; V: TRBV10-3; D: TRBD2; size: .; CDR3: CAISALAGDSRKREQFF; DNA: TGTGCCATCAGTGCGTTAGCGGGAGACTCGAGGAAGAGGGAGCAGTTTTTT
J: TRBJ2-5; V: TRBV10-2; D: TRBD2; size: .; CDR3: CASSEREHDTQYF; DNA: TGTGCCAGCAGTGAGCGGGAGCACGATACCCAGTACTTC
J: TRBJ2-3; V: TRBV4-1; D: .; size: .; CDR3: CASSQGLVVDTQYF; DNA: TGCGCCAGCAGCCAAGGACTAGTGGTGGATACGCAGTATTTT
J: TRBJ2-7; V: TRBV11-2; D: TRBD1; size: .; CDR3: CGSSAGTGRTYEQHF; DNA: TGTGGCAGCAGCGCCGGGACAGGGCGCACCTACGAGCAGCACTTC
J: TRBJ2-3; V: TRBV6-6; D: .; size: many; CDR3: CASSYGYSTDTQYF; DNA: TGTGCCAGCAGTTACGGTTACAGCACAGATACGCAGTATTTT
J: TRBJ2-2; V: TRBV6-1; D: .; size: .; CDR3: CTSIEERTAGTGELFF; DNA: TGTACCAGCATTGAAGAACGGACGGCAGGAACCGGGGAGCTGTTTTTT
J: TRBJ2-2; V: TRBV6-5; D: TRBD1; size: .; CDR3: CASNKTGTGSGELFF; DNA: TGTGCCAGCAATAAGACAGGGACCGGGTCCGGGGAGCTGTTTTTT
J: TRBJ1-4; V: TRBV7-8; D: .; size: .; CDR3: CASSIEGRRGEKLFF; DNA: TGTGCCAGCAGCATAGAGGGCAGGCGAGGGGAAAAACTGTTTTTT
J: TRBJ2-2; V: TRBV14; D: .; size: .; CDR3: CASSLQGPLMSGDLFF; DNA: TGTGCCAGCAGTCTTCAGGGACCTCTTATGAGCGGTGACCTGTTTTTT
J: TRBJ2-1; V: TRBV4-2; D: TRBD1; size: .; CDR3: CTRSQDRDRYNEQFF; DNA: TGTACCAGGAGCCAAGACCGGGACAGATACAATGAGCAGTTCTTC
J: TRBJ1-5; V: TRBV19; D: .; size: many; CDR3: CASSDGNQPQHF; DNA: TGTGCCAGTAGTGACGGAAATCAGCCCCAGCATTTT
J: TRBJ2-7; V: TRBV6-6; D: .; size: .; CDR3: CASNRGGGGYEQYF; DNA: TGTGCCAGCAACAGGGGGGGAGGCGGGTATGAGCAGTACTTC
J: TRBJ2-3; V: TRBV12-3/TRBV12-4; D: TRBD1; size: .; CDR3: CASSLHPGTGPDTQYF; DNA: TGTGCCAGCAGTTTACATCCCGGGACAGGGCCAGATACGCAGTATTTT
J: TRBJ2-7; V: TRBV11-2; D: .; size: .; CDR3: CASTLVMDTYEQYF; DNA: TGTGCCAGCACCTTAGTTATGGACACCTACGAGCAGTACTTC
J: TRBJ2-3; V: TRBV29-1; D: .; size: .; CDR3: CSVVLTADTHYF; DNA: TGTAGCGTCGTTTTGACAGCAGATACGCACTATTTT
J: TRBJ2-5; V: TRBV6-2/TRBV6-3; D: TRBD1; size: .; CDR3: CASSYYRGLGKTQYF; DNA: TGTGCCAGTAGTTACTACAGGGGGCTGGGGAAGACCCAGTACTTC
J: TRBJ2-3; V: TRBV6-4; D: .; size: .; CDR3: CASSAGDTDAQYF; DNA: TGTGCCAGCAGTGCGGGAGATACAGATGCGCAGTATTTT
J: TRBJ2-7; V: TRBV5-5; D: .; size: .; CDR3: CASSIREAGTSAYEQYF; DNA: TGTGCCAGCAGCATAAGGGAGGCCGGGACATCCGCCTACGAGCAGTACTTC
J: TRBJ1-1; V: TRBV29-1; D: .; size: once; CDR3: CSVEGGNTEAFF; DNA: TGCAGCGTTGAGGGGGGGAATACTGAAGCTTTCTTT
J: TRBJ2-3; V: TRBV11-2; D: .; size: .; CDR3: CDSSLGSEDTQYF; DNA: TGTGACAGCAGCCTAGGGTCGGAGGATACCCAGTATTTT
J: TRBJ1-4; V: TRBV6-1; D: .; size: once; CDR3: CVISQEGLTGTTNEKLFF; DNA: TGTGTCATCAGTCAGGAGGGCTTGACTGGCACAACTAATGAAAAACTGTTTTTT